The rows below give T cell receptor beta chains drawn from one sample of a study of regulatory T cells in long-lasting Graves disease. TCRdb called the multiplex PCR reads again in MiXCR, with one record for every CDR3 protein. The table lists about 530,000 distinct CDR3 sequences, about 16% of them singletons. These data also formed part of another study, on T cells in Graves' hyperthyroidism and ophthalmopathy.

Sequenced here: peripheral blood mononuclear cells (PBMCs), sampled at new diagnosis, from a patient treated with antithyroid drugs. The origin of the receptors is a woman aged 35-60 years with Graves disease. The CDR3 runs from the conserved cysteine through the conserved F or W. Each record gives: V gene, J gene, D gene, clone size, CDR3 protein, CDR3 DNA. The D gene is left open where the match is weak. A clone size is listed for some rows: how often the clone was seen (once, few, many), or a class if it is expanded.

>TRBV12-3/TRBV12-4|TRBJ1-6|.|many
CASSLTGSYNSPLHF
TGTGCCAGCAGTTTGACAGGAAGCTATAATTCACCCCTCCACTTT
>TRBV7-9|TRBJ1-2|.|.
CASSGGAMANYGYTF
TGTGCCAGCAGCGGCGGGGCTATGGCTAACTATGGCTACACCTTC
>TRBV2|TRBJ2-5|TRBD2|many
CASSDSLAGTQYF
TGTGCCAGCAGTGACTCGTTAGCGGGGACCCAGTACTTC
>TRBV2|TRBJ1-3|.|few
CASTPRPLDTIYF
TGTGCCAGCACCCCCAGACCTTTAGACACCATATATTTT
>TRBV10-2|TRBJ2-3|TRBD1|.
CASSDPGTGHTDTQYF
TGCGCCAGCAGTGACCCCGGGACAGGGCACACAGATACGCAGTATTTT
>TRBV7-9|TRBJ1-1|.|many
CASSLEGWTEAFF
TGTGCCAGCAGCTTAGAGGGGTGGACTGAAGCTTTCTTT
>TRBV27|TRBJ2-1|TRBD2|many
CASKASGTSGRSEQFF
TGTGCCAGCAAAGCATCCGGGACTAGCGGGAGGAGTGAGCAGTTCTTC
>TRBV3-1|TRBJ2-1|.|many
CASSQDQGPYNEQFF
TGTGCCAGCAGCCAAGATCAGGGGCCATACAATGAGCAGTTCTTC
>TRBV6-2/TRBV6-3|TRBJ1-2|.|many
CASSYSPDYGYTF
TGTGCCAGCAGTTACTCGCCGGACTATGGCTACACCTTC
>TRBV6-1|TRBJ1-6|.|few
CASWGQVNSPLHF
TGTGCCAGCTGGGGTCAGGTTAATTCACCCCTCCACTTT
>TRBV12-3/TRBV12-4|TRBJ2-7|TRBD1|.
CASRRQGFYEQYF
TGTGCCAGCAGGCGACAGGGGTTCTACGAGCAGTACTTC
>TRBV18|TRBJ1-1|.|few
CASYMDSSNTEAFF
TGTGCCAGCTACATGGACAGTTCGAACACTGAAGCTTTCTTT
>TRBV20-1|TRBJ2-4|.|many
CSAGEGGLGNIQYF
TGCAGTGCTGGAGAAGGGGGGCTTGGGAACATTCAGTACTTC
>TRBV18|TRBJ2-3|.|.
CASSPGPTKDTQYF
TGTGCCAGCTCACCAGGTCCCACAAAAGATACGCAGTATTTT
>TRBV2|TRBJ1-4|.|many
CASSVGRNEKLFF
TGTGCCAGCAGTGTCGGCCGCAATGAAAAACTGTTTTTT
>TRBV27|TRBJ2-5|.|many
CASSPWGGGAEETQYF
TGTGCCAGCAGTCCCTGGGGGGGGGGGGCAGAAGAGACCCAGTACTTC
>TRBV7-3|TRBJ2-3|TRBD1|few
CASSLGGQGTDTQYF
TGTGCCAGCAGCTTAGGCGGACAGGGCACAGATACGCAGTATTTT
>TRBV19|TRBJ2-1|.|.
CASSILDTYNEQFF
TGTGCCAGTAGTATCCTGGACACCTACAATGAGCAGTTCTTC
>TRBV6-1|TRBJ2-7|TRBD2|.
CASIPGLAGGLFVEQYF
TGTGCCAGCATACCGGGACTAGCGGGGGGCCTTTTCGTCGAGCAGTACTTC
>TRBV7-9|TRBJ1-2|TRBD1|few
CASSLQDRGYGYTF
TGTGCCAGCAGCCTTCAGGACAGGGGCTATGGCTACACCTTC
>TRBV20-1|TRBJ1-1|.|many
CSARDPGSGNTEAFF
TGCAGTGCTCGGGACCCCGGGAGTGGGAACACTGAAGCTTTCTTT
>TRBV5-6|TRBJ2-1|.|few
CASSPRAGVVQFF
TGTGCCAGCAGCCCCCGGGCAGGGGTCGTGCAGTTCTTC
>TRBV6-1|TRBJ1-2|.|many
CASSGNHFGGYTF
TGTGCCAGCAGTGGGAACCACTTTGGGGGCTACACCTTC
>TRBV5-1|TRBJ2-7|TRBD1|many
CASSSMGQGSSYEQYF
TGCGCCAGCAGCTCGATGGGACAGGGTAGCTCCTACGAGCAGTACTTC
>TRBV28|TRBJ2-7|.|few
CASSSGPIYEQYF
TGTGCCAGCAGCTCGGGACCGATCTACGAGCAGTACTTC
>TRBV7-9|TRBJ2-7|.|.
CASSQDPDREQYF
TGTGCCAGCAGCCAAGACCCCGACAGGGAGCAGTACTTC